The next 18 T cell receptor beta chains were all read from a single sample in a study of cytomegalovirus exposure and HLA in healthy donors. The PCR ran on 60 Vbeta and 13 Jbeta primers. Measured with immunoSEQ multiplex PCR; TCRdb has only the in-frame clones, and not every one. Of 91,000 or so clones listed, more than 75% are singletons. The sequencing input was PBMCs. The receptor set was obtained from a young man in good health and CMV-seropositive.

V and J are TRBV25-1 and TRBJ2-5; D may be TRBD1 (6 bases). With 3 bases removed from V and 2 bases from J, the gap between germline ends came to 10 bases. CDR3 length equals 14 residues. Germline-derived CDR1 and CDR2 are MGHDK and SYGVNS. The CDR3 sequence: CASSDRQEQETQYF. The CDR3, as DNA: TGTGCCAGCAGTGATAGACAGGAGCAAGAGACCCAGTACTTC. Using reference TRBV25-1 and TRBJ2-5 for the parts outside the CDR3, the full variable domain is EADIYQTPRYLVIGTGKKITLECSQTMGHDKMYWYQQDPGMELHLIHYSYGVNSTEKGDLSSESTVSRIRTEHFPLTLESARPSHTSQYLCASSDRQEQETQYFGPGTRLLVL.

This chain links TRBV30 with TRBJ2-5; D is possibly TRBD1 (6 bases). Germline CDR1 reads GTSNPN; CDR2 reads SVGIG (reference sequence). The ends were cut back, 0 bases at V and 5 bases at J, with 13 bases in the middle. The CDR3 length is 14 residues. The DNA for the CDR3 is TGTGCCTGGAGTGTACTGGGGGCGGTGGAGACCCAGTACTTC. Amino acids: CAWSVLGAVETQYF. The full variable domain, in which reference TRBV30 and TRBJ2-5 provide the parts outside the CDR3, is SQTIHQWPATLVQPVGSPLSLECTVEGTSNPNLYWYRQAAGRGLQLLFYSVGIGQISSEVPQNLSASRPQDRQFILSSKKLLLSDSGFYLCAWSVLGAVETQYFGPGTRLLVL.

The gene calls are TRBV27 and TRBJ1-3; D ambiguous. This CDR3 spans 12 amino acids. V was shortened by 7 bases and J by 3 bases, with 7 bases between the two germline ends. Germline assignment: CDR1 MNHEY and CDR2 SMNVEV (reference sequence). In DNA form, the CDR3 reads TGTGCCAGCATTCCAGGTGGAAACACCATATATTTT. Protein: CASIPGGNTIYF.

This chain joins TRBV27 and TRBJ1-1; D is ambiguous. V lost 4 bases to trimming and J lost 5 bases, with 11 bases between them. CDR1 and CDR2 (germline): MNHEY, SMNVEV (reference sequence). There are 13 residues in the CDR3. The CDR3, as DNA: TGTGCCAGCAGTTCCCTAGCCCGTACTGAAGCTTTCTTT. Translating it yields CASSSLARTEAFF.

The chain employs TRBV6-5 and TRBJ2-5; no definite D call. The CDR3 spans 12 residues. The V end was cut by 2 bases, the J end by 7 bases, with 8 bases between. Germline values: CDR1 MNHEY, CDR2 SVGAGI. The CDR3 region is CASSYPTGTQYF. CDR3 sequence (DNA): TGTGCCAGCAGTTACCCGACTGGGACCCAGTACTTC.

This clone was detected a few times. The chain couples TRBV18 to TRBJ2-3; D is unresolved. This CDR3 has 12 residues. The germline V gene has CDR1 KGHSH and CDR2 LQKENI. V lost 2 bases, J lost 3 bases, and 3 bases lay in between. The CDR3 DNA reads TGTGCCAGCTCACCATCGACAGATACGCAGTATTTT. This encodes CASSPSTDTQYF.

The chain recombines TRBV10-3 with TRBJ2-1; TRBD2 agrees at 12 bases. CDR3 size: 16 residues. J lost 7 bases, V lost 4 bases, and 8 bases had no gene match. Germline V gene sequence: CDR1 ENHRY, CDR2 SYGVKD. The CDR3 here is CAISGLAGVKKNEQFF. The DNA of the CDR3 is TGTGCCATCAGTGGACTAGCGGGGGTTAAGAAGAATGAGCAGTTCTTC.

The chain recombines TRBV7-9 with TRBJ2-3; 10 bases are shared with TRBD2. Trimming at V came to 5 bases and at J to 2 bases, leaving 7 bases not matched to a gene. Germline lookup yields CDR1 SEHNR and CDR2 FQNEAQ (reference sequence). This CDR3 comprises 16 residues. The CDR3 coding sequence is TGTGCCAGCAGCCCCCAGCGGGGGGGGTCCACAGATACGCAGTATTTT. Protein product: CASSPQRGGSTDTQYF.

DNA of the CDR3: TGTGCCAGCAGTCCTCTAGGCTACGAGCAGTACTTC. It specifies CASSPLGYEQYF. The V gene is TRBV27, the J gene TRBJ2-7; no reliable D call. The V end was cut by 5 bases, the J end by 3 bases, with 8 bases between. In germline, CDR1 is MNHEY, CDR2 SMNVEV (reference sequence). The CDR3 runs to 12 residues.

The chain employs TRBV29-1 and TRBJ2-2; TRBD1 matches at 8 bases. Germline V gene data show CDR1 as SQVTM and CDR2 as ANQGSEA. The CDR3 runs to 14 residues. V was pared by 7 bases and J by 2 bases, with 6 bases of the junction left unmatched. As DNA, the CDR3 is TGCAGCGGAAGACAGGGGACTAACACCGGGGAGCTGTTTTTT. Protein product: CSGRQGTNTGELFF.

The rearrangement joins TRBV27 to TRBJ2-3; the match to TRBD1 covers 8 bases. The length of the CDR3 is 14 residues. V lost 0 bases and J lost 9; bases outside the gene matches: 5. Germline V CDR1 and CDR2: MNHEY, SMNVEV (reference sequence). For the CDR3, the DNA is TGTGCCAGCAGTTTATCCGGACAGGGAGGAACGCAGTATTTT. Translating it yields CASSLSGQGGTQYF.

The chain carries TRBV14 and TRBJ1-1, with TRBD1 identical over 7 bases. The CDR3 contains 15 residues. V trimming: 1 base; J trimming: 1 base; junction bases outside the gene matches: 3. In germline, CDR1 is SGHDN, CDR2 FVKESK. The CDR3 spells CASSQAAGGNTEAFF. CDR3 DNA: TGTGCCAGCAGCCAAGCGGCAGGGGGGAACACTGAAGCTTTCTTT.

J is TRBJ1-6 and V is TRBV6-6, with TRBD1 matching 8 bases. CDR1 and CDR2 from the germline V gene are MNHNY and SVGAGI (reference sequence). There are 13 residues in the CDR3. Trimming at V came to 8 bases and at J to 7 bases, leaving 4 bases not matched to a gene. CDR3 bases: TGTGCCAGCGAGACAGGGGTAAATTCACCCCTCCACTTT. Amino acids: CASETGVNSPLHF.

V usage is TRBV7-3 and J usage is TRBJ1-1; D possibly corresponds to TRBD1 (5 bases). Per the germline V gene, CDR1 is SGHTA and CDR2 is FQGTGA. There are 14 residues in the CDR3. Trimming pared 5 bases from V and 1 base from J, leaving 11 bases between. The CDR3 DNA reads TGTGCCAGCAGCCGGGGGGACGGGAACACTGAAGCTTTCTTT. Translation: CASSRGDGNTEAFF. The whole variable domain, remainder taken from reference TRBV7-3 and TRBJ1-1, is GAGVSQTPSNKVTEKGKYVELRCDPISGHTALYWYRQSLGQGPEFLIYFQGTGAADDSGLPNDRFFAVRPEGSVSTLKIQRTERGDSAVYLCASSRGDGNTEAFFGQGTRLTVV.

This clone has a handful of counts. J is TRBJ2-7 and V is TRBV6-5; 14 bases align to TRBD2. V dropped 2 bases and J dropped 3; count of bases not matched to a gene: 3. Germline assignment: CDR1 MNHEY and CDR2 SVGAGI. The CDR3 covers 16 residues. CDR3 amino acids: CASSYGTSGSVYEQYF. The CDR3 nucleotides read TGTGCCAGCAGTTACGGGACTAGCGGGAGTGTCTACGAGCAGTACTTC.

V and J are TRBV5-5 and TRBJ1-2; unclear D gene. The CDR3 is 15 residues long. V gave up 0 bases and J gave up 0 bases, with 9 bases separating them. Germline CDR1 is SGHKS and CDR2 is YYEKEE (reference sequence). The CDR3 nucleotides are TGTGCCAGCAGCTTGGACAGTGGCGCTAACTATGGCTACACCTTC. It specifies CASSLDSGANYGYTF. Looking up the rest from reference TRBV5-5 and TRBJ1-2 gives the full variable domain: DAGVTQSPTHLIKTRGQQVTLRCSPISGHKSVSWYQQVLGQGPQFIFQYYEKEERGRGNFPDRFSARQFPNYSSELNVNALLLGDSALYLCASSLDSGANYGYTFGSGTRLTVV.

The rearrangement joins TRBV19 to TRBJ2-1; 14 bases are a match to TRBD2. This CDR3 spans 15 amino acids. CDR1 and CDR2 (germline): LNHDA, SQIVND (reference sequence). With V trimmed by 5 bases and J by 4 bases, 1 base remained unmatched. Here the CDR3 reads CASSGLAGGYNEQFF. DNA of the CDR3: TGTGCCAGTAGTGGACTAGCGGGAGGTTACAATGAGCAGTTCTTC. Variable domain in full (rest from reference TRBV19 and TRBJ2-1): DGGITQSPKYLFRKEGQNVTLSCEQNLNHDAMYWYRQDPGQGLRLIYYSQIVNDFQKGDIAEGYSVSREKKESFPLTVTSAQKNPTAFYLCASSGLAGGYNEQFFGPGTRLTVL.

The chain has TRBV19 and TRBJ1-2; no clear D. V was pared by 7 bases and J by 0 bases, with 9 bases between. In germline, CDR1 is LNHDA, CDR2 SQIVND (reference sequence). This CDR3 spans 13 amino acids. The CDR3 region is CASKEGANYGYTF. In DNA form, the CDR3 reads TGTGCCAGTAAAGAGGGAGCTAACTATGGCTACACCTTC.